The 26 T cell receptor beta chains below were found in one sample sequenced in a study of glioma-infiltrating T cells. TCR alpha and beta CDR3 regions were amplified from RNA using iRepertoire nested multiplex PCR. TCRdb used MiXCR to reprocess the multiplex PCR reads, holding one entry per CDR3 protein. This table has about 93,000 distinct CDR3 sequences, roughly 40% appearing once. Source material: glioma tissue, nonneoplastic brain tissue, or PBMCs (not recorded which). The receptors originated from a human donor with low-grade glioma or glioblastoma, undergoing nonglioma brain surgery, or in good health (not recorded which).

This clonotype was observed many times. CDR3 DNA sequence: TGTGCCAGCAGCCTACAGGGTCCCGAAGCTTTCTTT. This encodes CASSLQGPEAFF. The rearrangement joins TRBV7-2 to TRBJ1-1; weak D call: TRBD1 (6 bases). The length of the CDR3 is 12 residues. Germline assignment: CDR1 SGHTA and CDR2 FQGNSA. V lost 5 bases and J 8 bases, leaving 12 bases between the germline ends.

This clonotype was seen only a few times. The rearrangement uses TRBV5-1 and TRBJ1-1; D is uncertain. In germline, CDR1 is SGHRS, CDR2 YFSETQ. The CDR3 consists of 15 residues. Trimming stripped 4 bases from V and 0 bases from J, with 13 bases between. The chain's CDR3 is CASSPAARMNTEAFF. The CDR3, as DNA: TGCGCCAGCAGCCCGGCGGCCAGAATGAACACTGAAGCTTTCTTT.

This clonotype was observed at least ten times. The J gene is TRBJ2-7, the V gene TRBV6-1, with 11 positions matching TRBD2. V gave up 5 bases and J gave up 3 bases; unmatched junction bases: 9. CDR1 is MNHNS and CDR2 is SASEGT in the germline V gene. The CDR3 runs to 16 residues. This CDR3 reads CASSLNPTSGIYEQYF. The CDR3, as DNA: TGTGCCAGCAGTTTGAATCCGACTAGCGGGATCTACGAGCAGTACTTC.

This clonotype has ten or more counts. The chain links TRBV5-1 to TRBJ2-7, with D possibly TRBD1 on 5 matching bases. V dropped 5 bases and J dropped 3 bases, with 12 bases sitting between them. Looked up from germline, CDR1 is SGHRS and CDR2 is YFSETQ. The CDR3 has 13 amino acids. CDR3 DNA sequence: TGCGCCAGCAGGGCGTTAGGGGACTACGAGCAGTACTTC. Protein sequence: CASRALGDYEQYF.

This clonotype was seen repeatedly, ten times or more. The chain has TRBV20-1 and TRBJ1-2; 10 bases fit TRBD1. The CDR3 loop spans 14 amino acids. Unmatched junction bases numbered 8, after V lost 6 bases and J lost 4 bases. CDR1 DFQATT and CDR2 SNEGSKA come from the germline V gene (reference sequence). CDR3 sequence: CSAGTGDRFYGYTF. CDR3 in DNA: TGCAGTGCAGGGACAGGGGATAGATTCTATGGCTACACCTTC.

CDR3 bases: TGCAGTGCTGGGACTAGCGCCCATGAGACCCAGTACTTC. It specifies CSAGTSAHETQYF. The V and J genes are TRBV20-1 and TRBJ2-5, with TRBD2 matching 10 bases. V trimming: 5 bases; J trimming: 5 bases; junction bases outside the gene matches: 5. The CDR3 totals 13 residues. Germline V gene data show CDR1 as DFQATT and CDR2 as SNEGSKA (reference sequence).

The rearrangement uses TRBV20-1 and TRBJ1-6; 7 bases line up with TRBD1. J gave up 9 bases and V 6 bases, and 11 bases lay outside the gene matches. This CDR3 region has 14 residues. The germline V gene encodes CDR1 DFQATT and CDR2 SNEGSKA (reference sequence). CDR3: CSAQRQGAGSPLHF. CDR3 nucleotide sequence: TGCAGTGCCCAGAGACAGGGCGCGGGTTCACCCCTCCACTTT.

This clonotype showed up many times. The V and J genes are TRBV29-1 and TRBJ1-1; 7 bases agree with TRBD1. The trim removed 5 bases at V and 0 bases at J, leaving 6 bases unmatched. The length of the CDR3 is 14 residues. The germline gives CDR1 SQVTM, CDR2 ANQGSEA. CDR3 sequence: CSVSTGPLNTEAFF. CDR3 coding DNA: TGCAGCGTTTCGACAGGGCCTCTGAACACTGAAGCTTTCTTT.

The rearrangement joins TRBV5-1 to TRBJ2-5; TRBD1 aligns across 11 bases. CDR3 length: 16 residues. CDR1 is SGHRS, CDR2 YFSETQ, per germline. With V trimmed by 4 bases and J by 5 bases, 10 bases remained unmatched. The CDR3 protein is CASSPGTGGSWETQYF. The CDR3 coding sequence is TGCGCCAGCAGCCCTGGGACAGGGGGAAGTTGGGAGACCCAGTACTTC.

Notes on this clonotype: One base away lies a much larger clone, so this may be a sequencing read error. CDR3 sequence (DNA): TGTGCCAGCAGCCTTGGGTACGGGGGCTCCTACAATGAGCAGTTCTTC. Its translation: CASSLGYGGSYNEQFF. The chain employs TRBV7-2 and TRBJ2-1; D is possibly TRBD2 (6 bases). The length of the CDR3 is 16 residues. Trimming cost V 5 bases and J 0 bases, with 14 bases left between them. Per the germline V gene, CDR1 is SGHTA and CDR2 is FQGNSA.

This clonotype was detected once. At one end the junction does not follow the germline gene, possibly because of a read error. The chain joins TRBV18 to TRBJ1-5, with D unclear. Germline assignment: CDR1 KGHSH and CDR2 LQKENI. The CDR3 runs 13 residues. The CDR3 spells CASSRAENHPQHF. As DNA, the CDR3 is TGTGCCAGCTCACGGGCAGAGAATCATCCCCAGCATTTT.

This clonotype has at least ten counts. The CDR3 is CASTQDRGEAFF. The CDR3 DNA follows: TGTGCCAGCACCCAAGACAGGGGCGAAGCTTTCTTT. The chain employs TRBV2 and TRBJ1-1, with 8 bases aligning to TRBD1. The junction had 6 bases not matched to a gene; V was cut back by 7 bases and J by 8 bases. Germline assignment: CDR1 SNHLY and CDR2 FYNNEI. The CDR3 runs to 12 residues.

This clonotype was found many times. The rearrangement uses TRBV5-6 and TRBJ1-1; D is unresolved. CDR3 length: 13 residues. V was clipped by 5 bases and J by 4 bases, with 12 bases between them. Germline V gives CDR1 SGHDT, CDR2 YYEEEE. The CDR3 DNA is TGTGCCAGCAGAAGGGCCTTGGGCACTGAAGCTTTCTTT. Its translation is CASRRALGTEAFF.

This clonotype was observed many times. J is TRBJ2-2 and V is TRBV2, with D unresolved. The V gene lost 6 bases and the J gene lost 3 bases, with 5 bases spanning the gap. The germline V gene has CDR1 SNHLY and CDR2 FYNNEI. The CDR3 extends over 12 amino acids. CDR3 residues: CASRLDTGELFF. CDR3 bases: TGTGCCAGCAGGCTTGACACCGGGGAGCTGTTTTTT.

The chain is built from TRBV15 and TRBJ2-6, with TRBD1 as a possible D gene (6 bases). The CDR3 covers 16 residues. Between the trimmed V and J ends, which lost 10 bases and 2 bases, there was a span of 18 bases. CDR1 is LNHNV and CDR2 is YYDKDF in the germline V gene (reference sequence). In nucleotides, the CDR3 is TGTGCCAGCAGTGGACTGTCAGGGGCTGGGGCCAACGTCCTGACTTTC. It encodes CASSGLSGAGANVLTF.

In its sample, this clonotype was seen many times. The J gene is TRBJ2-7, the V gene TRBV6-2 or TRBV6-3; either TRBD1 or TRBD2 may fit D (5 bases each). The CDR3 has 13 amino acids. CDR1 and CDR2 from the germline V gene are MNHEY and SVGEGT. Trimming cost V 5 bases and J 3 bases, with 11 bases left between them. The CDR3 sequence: CASSRDGYYEQYF. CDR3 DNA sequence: TGTGCCAGCAGTCGGGACGGATACTACGAGCAGTACTTC.

CDR3 in amino acids: CASGADYPYGYTF. The CDR3, as DNA: TGTGCCAGCGGGGCGGACTACCCCTATGGCTACACCTTC. V gene TRBV28 combines with J gene TRBJ1-2, with D maybe TRBD1 (5 bases). Trimming stripped 8 bases from V and 4 bases from J, with 14 bases between. CDR3 length: 13 residues. The germline gives CDR1 MDHEN, CDR2 SYDVKM.

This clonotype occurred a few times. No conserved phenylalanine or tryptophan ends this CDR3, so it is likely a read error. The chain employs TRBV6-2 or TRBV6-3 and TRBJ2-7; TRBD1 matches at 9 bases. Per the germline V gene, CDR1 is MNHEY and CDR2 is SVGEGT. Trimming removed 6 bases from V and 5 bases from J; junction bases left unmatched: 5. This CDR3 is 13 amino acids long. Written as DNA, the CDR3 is TGTGCCAGCAGCGCGGGACAGGGCCACGAGCAGTACCTC. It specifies CASSAGQGHEQYL.

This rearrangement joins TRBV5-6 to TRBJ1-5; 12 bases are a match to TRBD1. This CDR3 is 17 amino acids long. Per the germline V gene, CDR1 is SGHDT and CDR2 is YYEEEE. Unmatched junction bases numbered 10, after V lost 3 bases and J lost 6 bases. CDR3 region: CASSSISGTGGIQPQHF. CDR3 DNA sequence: TGTGCCAGCAGCTCAATTTCCGGGACAGGGGGCATTCAGCCCCAGCATTTT.

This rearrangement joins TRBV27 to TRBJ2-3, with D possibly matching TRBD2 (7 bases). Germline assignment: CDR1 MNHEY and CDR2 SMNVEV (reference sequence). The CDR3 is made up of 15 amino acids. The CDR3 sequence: CVSSLGGLSTDTQYF. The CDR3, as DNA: TGTGTTAGCAGTTTGGGGGGGCTTAGCACAGATACGCAGTATTTT.

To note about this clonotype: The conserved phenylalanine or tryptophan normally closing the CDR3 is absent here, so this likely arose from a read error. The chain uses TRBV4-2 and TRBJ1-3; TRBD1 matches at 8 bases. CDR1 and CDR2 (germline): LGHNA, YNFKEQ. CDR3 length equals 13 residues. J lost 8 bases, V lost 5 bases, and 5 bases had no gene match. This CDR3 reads CASSRDRSDTIYL. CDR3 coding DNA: TGTGCCAGCAGCAGGGACAGGTCGGACACCATATATCTT.

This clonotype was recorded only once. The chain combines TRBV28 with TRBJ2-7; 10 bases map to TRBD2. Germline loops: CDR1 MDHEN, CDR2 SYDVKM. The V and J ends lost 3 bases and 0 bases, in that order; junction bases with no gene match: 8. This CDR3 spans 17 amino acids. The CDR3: CASSLMLAGASSYEQYF. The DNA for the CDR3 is TGTGCCAGCAGTTTGATGCTAGCGGGAGCCAGCTCCTACGAGCAGTACTTC.

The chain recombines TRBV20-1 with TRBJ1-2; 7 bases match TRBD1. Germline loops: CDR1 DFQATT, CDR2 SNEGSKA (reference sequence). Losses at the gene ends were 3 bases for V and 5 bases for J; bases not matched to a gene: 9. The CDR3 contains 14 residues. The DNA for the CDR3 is TGCAGTGCTAGGAAAACCGGGACAGTATATGGCTACACCTTC. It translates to CSARKTGTVYGYTF.

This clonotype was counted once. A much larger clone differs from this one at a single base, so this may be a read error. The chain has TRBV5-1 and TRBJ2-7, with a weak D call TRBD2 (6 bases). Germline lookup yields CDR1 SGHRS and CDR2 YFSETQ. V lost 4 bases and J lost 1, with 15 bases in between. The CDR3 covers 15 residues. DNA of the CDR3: TGCGCCAGCAGCATAAATAGCGGAAAGTCCTACGAGCAGTACTTC. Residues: CASSINSGKSYEQYF.

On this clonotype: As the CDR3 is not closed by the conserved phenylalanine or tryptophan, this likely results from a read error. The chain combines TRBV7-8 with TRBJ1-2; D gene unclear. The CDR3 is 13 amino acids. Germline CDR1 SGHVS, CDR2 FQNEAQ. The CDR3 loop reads CASSRENNYSYTS. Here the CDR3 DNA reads TGTGCCAGCAGCAGGGAGAATAACTATAGCTACACCTCC.

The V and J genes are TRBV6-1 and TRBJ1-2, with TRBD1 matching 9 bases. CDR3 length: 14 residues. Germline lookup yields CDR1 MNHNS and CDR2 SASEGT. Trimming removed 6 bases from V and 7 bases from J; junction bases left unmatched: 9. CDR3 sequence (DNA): TGTGCCAGCAGGCCTCCTGCGACAGGGGGTGGCTACACCTTC. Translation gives CASRPPATGGGYTF.